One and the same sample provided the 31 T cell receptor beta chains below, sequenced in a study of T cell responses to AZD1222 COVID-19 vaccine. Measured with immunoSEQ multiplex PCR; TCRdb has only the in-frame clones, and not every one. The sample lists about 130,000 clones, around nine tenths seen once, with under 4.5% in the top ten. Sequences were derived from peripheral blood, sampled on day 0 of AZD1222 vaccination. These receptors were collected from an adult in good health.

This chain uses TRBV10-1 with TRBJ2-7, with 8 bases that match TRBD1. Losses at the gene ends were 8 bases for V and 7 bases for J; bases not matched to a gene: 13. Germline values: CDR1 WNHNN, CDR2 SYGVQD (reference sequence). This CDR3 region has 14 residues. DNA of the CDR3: TGCGCCAGCGGTAGAGACAGGGGAGTCCGGGAGCAGTACTTC. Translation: CASGRDRGVREQYF.

The CDR3 DNA is TGTGCCAGCAGCGGTCTCTACGGTGGGGCCAACGTCCTGACTTTC. It translates to CASSGLYGGANVLTF. The V gene is TRBV9, the J gene TRBJ2-6; D unresolved. The V end was cut by 3 bases, the J end by 3 bases, with 10 bases between. Germline CDR1 and CDR2: SGDLS and YYNGEE. This CDR3 region has 15 residues.

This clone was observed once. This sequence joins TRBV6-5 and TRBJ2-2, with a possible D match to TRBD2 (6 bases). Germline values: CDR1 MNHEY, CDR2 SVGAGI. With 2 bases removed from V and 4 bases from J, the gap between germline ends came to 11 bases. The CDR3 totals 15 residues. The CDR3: CASSYPGAVTGELFF. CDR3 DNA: TGTGCCAGCAGTTACCCGGGAGCAGTCACCGGGGAGCTGTTTTTT.

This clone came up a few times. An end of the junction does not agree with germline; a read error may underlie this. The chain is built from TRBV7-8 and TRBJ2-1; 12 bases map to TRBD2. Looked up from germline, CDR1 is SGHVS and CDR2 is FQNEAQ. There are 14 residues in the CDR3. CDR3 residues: CASSLPRLAGDPVF. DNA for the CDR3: TGTGCCAGCAGCCTTCCCCGACTAGCGGGAGACCCGGTCTTC.

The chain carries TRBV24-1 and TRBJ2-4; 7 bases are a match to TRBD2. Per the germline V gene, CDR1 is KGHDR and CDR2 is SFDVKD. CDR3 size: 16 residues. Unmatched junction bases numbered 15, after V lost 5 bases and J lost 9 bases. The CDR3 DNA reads TGTGCCACCAGTGCCCGGGACCCTCTGGGGAGGGGCATTCAGTACTTC. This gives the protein CATSARDPLGRGIQYF.

The CDR3 reads CATSRDLRLDTGELFF. CDR3 coding DNA: TGTGCCACCAGCAGAGATTTACGCCTAGACACCGGGGAGCTGTTTTTT. The J gene is TRBJ2-2, the V gene TRBV15, with unresolved D. Germline values: CDR1 LNHNV, CDR2 YYDKDF (reference sequence). The CDR3 extends over 16 amino acids. V gave up 0 bases and J gave up 3 bases, with 11 bases separating them.

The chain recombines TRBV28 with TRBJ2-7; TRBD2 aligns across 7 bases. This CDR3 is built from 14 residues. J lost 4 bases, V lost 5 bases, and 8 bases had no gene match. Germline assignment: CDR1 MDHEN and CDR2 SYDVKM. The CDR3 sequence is CASSESLAVYEQYF. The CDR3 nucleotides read TGTGCCAGCAGTGAGTCCCTAGCGGTATACGAGCAGTACTTC.

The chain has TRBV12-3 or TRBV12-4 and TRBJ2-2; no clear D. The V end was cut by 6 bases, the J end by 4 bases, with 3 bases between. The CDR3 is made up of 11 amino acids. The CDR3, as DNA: TGTGCCAGCAGGTCCACCGGGGAGCTGTTTTTT. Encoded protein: CASRSTGELFF.

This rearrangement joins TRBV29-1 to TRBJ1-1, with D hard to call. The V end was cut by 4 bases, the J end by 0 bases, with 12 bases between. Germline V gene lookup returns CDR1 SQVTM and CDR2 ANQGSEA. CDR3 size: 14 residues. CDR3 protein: CSVAYGSVNTEAFF. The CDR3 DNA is TGCAGCGTTGCCTATGGCAGCGTGAACACTGAAGCTTTCTTT.

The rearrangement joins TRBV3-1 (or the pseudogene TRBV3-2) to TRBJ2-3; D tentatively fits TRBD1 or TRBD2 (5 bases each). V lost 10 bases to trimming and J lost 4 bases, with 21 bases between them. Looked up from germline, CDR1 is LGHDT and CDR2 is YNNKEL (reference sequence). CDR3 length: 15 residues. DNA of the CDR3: TGTGCCACGGGACCTGTAGGGCAATTGGCAGATACGCAGTATTTT. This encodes CATGPVGQLADTQYF.

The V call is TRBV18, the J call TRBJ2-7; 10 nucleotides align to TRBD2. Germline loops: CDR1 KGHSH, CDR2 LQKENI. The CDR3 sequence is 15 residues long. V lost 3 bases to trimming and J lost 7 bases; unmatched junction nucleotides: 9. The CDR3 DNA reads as TGTGCCAGCTCACCTGGGCTAGCGGGAGTTAAAGAGCAGTACTTC. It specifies CASSPGLAGVKEQYF. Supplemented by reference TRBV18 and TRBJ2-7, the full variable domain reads NAGVMQNPRHLVRRRGQEARLRCSPMKGHSHVYWYRQLPEEGLKFMVYLQKENIIDESGMPKERFSAEFPKEGPSILRIQQVVRGDSAAYFCASSPGLAGVKEQYFGPGTRLTVT.

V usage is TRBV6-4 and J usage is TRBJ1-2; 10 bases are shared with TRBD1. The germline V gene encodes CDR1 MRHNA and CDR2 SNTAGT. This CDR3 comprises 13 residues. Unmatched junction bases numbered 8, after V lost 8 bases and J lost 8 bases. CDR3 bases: TGTGCCAGCCGGCCCCGGGACAGGGGCGGCTACACCTTC. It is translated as CASRPRDRGGYTF.

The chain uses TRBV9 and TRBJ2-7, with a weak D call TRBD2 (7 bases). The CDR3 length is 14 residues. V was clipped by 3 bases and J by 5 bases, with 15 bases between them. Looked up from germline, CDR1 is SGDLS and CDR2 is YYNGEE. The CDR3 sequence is CASSARRGGDEQYF. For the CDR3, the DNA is TGTGCCAGCAGCGCCCGCAGGGGAGGGGACGAGCAGTACTTC.

CDR3 residues: CASSPRDKVAKNIQYF. The CDR3 DNA reads TGTGCCAGCTCCCCCCGGGACAAGGTGGCCAAAAACATTCAGTACTTC. The rearrangement links TRBV18 to TRBJ2-4, with D maybe TRBD1 (6 bases). The V end was cut by 6 bases, the J end by 1 base, with 16 bases between. This CDR3 comprises 16 residues. Germline loops: CDR1 KGHSH, CDR2 LQKENI.

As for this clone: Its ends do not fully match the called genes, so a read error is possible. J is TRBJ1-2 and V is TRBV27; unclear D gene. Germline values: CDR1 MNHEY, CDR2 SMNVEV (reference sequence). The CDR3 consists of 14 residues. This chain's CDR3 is CASSLSFPNGSPQF. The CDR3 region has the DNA TGTGCCAGCAGCCTCTCATTCCCTAACGGTTCCCCGCAATTC.

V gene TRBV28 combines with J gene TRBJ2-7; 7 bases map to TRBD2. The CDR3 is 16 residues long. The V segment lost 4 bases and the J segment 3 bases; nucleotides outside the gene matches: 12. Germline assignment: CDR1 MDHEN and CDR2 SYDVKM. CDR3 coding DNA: TGTGCCAGCAGTTCCGTTTCTGTGGGCGGGAGCTACGAGCAGTACTTC. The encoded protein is CASSSVSVGGSYEQYF.

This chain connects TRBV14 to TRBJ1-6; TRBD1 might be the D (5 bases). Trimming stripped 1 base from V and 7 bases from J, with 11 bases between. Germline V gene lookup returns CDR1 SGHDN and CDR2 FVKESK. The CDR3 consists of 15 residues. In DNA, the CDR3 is TGTGCCAGCAGCCAAGTAGGGGCCGGGAATTCACCCCTCCACTTT. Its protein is CASSQVGAGNSPLHF.

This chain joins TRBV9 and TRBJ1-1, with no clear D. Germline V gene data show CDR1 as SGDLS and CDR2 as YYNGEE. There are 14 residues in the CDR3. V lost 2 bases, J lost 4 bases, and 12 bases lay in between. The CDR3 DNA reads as TGTGCCAGCAGCGTGGCGTCCGCACTCACTGAAGCTTTCTTT. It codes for CASSVASALTEAFF.

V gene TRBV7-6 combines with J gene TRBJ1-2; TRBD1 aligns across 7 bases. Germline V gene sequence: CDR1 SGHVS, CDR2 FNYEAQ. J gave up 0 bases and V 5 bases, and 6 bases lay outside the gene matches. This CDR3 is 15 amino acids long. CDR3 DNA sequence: TGTGCCAGCAGCCGTTACAGGGGCTCTAACTATGGCTACACCTTC. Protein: CASSRYRGSNYGYTF.

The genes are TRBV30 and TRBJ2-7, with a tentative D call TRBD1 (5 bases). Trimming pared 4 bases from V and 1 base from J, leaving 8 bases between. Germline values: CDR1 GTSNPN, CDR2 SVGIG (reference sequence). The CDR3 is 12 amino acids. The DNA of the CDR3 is TGTGCCTGGAATAGGGGATCCTACGAGCAGTACTTC. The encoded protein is CAWNRGSYEQYF. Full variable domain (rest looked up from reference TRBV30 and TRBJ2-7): SQTIHQWPATLVQPVGSPLSLECTVEGTSNPNLYWYRQAAGRGLQLLFYSVGIGQISSEVPQNLSASRPQDRQFILSSKKLLLSDSGFYLCAWNRGSYEQYFGPGTRLTVT.

The DNA for the CDR3 is TGCAGCGTTGGCGATCAAGTAAACTATGGCTACACCTTC. Its translation is CSVGDQVNYGYTF. The V call is TRBV29-1, the J call TRBJ1-2; no firm D call. This CDR3 has 13 amino acids. Germline CDR1 SQVTM, CDR2 ANQGSEA. V gave up 4 bases and J gave up 2 bases, with 11 bases separating them.

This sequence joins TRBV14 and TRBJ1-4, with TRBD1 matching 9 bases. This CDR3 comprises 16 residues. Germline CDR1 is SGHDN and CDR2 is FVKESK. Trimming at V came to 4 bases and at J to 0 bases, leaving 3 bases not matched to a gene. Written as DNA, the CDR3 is TGTGCCAGCAGCCGGGGACAGGGCACAACTAATGAAAAACTGTTTTTT. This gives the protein CASSRGQGTTNEKLFF. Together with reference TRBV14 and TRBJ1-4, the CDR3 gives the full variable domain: EAGVTQFPSHSVIEKGQTVTLRCDPISGHDNLYWYRRVMGKEIKFLLHFVKESKQDESGMPNNRFLAERTGGTYSTLKVQPAELEDSGVYFCASSRGQGTTNEKLFFGSGTQLSVL.

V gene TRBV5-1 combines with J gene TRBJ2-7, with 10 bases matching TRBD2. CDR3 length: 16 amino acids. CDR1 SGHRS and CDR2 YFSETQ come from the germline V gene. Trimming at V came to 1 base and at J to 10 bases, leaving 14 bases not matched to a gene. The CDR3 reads CASSLSLAGVQGPQYF. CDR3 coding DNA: TGCGCCAGCAGCTTGTCGCTAGCGGGAGTTCAAGGCCCACAGTACTTC.

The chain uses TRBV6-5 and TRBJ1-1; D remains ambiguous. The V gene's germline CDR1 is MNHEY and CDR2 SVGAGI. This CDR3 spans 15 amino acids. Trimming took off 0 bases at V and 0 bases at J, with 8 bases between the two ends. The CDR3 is CASSYSSFLNTEAFF. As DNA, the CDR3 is TGTGCCAGCAGTTACTCTTCCTTCCTGAACACTGAAGCTTTCTTT.

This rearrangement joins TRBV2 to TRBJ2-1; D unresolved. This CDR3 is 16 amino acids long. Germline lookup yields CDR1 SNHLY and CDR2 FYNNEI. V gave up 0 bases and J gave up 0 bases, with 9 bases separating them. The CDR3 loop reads CASSEAAVRSYNEQFF. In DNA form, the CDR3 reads TGTGCCAGCAGTGAAGCGGCAGTACGCTCCTACAATGAGCAGTTCTTC.

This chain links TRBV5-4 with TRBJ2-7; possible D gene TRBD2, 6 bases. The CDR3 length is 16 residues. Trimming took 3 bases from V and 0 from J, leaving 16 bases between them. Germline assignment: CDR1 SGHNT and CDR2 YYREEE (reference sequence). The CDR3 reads CASSSGGGVSSYEQYF. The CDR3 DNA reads TGTGCCAGCAGCTCTGGCGGAGGGGTGAGCTCCTACGAGCAGTACTTC.

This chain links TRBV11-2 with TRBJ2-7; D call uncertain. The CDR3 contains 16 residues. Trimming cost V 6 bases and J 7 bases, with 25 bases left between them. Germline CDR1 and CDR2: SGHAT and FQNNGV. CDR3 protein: CASSPGRMAGVGEQYF. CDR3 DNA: TGTGCCAGCAGTCCTGGCCGGATGGCAGGCGTGGGGGAGCAGTACTTC.

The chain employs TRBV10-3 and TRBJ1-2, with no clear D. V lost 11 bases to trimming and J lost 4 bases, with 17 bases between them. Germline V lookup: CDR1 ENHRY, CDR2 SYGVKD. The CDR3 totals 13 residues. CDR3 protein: CAALGEGVYGYTF. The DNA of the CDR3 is TGTGCCGCCCTTGGGGAGGGTGTCTATGGCTACACCTTC.

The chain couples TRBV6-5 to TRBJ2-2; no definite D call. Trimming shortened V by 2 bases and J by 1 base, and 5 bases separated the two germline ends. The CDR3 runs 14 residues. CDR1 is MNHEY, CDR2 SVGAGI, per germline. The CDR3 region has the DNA TGTGCCAGCAGTTACGACAAGAACACCGGGGAGCTGTTTTTT. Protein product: CASSYDKNTGELFF.

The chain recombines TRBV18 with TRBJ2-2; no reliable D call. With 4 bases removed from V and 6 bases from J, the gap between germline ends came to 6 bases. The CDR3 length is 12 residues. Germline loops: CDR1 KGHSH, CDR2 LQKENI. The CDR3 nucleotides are TGTGCCAGCTCACGGACCTCCGGGGAGCTGTTTTTT. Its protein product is CASSRTSGELFF.

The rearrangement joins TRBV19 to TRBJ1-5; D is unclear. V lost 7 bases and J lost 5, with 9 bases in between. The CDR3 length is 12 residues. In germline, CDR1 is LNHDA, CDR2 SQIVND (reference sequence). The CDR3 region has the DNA TGTGCCAGTACGGGCCCACATCAGCCCCAGCATTTT. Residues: CASTGPHQPQHF.